These T cell receptor beta chains were read from a single sample in a study of T cell changes during pregnancy in multiple sclerosis. TCRdb's table, derived via immunoSEQ multiplex PCR, lists solely in-frame clones and lacks some. The table shows about 59,000 clones, with about 94% occurring only once. The sequencing used CD8+ T cells from peripheral blood mononuclear cells, collected in the third trimester of pregnancy. The receptors come from a female donor with multiple sclerosis, enrolled in a pregnancy study. Both conserved end residues are part of each CDR3. D genes are given only for firm matches. The size entry is marked missing in some rows and otherwise reads once, few, many or a size class.

clone size: .
J gene: TRBJ2-2
D gene: TRBD2
V gene: TRBV27
CDR3 protein: CASSLSSGAGGGELFF
CDR3 DNA: TGTGCCAGCAGTTTATCGAGTGGAGCGGGAGGGGGGGAGCTGTTTTTT

clone size: once
J gene: TRBJ2-7
D gene: .
V gene: TRBV11-2
CDR3 protein: CASSPVGASYEQYF
CDR3 DNA: TGTGCCAGCAGCCCTGTTGGGGCCAGCTACGAGCAGTACTTC

clone size: .
J gene: TRBJ1-4
D gene: .
V gene: TRBV14
CDR3 protein: CASSQDLGGKLFF
CDR3 DNA: TGTGCCAGCAGCCAAGATTTGGGGGGGAAACTGTTTTTT

clone size: .
J gene: TRBJ2-7
D gene: TRBD2
V gene: TRBV13
CDR3 protein: CASSAESAGAYEQYF
CDR3 DNA: TGTGCCAGCAGCGCAGAGTCCGCGGGAGCGTACGAGCAGTACTTC

clone size: .
J gene: TRBJ2-5
D gene: TRBD2
V gene: TRBV5-6
CDR3 protein: CASSGRGGVEETQYF
CDR3 DNA: TGTGCCAGCAGCGGCCGTGGGGGGGTGGAAGAGACCCAGTACTTC

clone size: .
J gene: TRBJ2-7
D gene: TRBD1
V gene: TRBV6-5
CDR3 protein: CASSTVDRGYEQYF
CDR3 DNA: TGTGCCAGTTCAACCGTGGACAGGGGCTACGAGCAGTACTTC

clone size: .
J gene: TRBJ2-7
D gene: .
V gene: TRBV7-9
CDR3 protein: CASRFGDSPFEQYF
CDR3 DNA: TGTGCCAGCCGCTTTGGGGACTCCCCCTTTGAGCAGTACTTC

clone size: once
J gene: TRBJ2-7
D gene: TRBD2
V gene: TRBV10-3
CDR3 protein: CAISGSSSGRDEQYF
CDR3 DNA: TGTGCCATCAGTGGGAGTTCTAGCGGGAGAGACGAGCAGTACTTC

clone size: .
J gene: TRBJ2-1
D gene: .
V gene: TRBV7-6
CDR3 protein: CASSLKRSYNEQFF
CDR3 DNA: TGTGCCAGCAGCTTAAAGCGTTCCTACAATGAGCAGTTCTTC

clone size: .
J gene: TRBJ1-1
D gene: .
V gene: TRBV29-1
CDR3 protein: CSATGGDNTEAFF
CDR3 DNA: TGCAGCGCTACCGGCGGGGATAACACTGAAGCTTTCTTT

clone size: .
J gene: TRBJ1-1
D gene: .
V gene: TRBV7-3
CDR3 protein: CASSVPPETGNTEAFF
CDR3 DNA: TGTGCCAGCAGCGTACCTCCAGAGACAGGGAACACTGAAGCTTTCTTT

clone size: .
J gene: TRBJ2-7
D gene: TRBD2
V gene: TRBV15
CDR3 protein: CATSRVGLDYEQYF
CDR3 DNA: TGTGCCACCAGCAGAGTTGGACTAGATTACGAGCAGTACTTC

clone size: .
J gene: TRBJ2-3
D gene: .
V gene: TRBV27
CDR3 protein: CASSFGGPPGLLTDTQYF
CDR3 DNA: TGTGCCAGCAGTTTCGGGGGGCCCCCGGGACTACTCACAGATACGCAGTATTTT

clone size: .
J gene: TRBJ2-1
D gene: .
V gene: TRBV7-3
CDR3 protein: CASSLGWFAGGNNEQFF
CDR3 DNA: TGTGCCAGCAGCCTTGGATGGTTTGCGGGCGGCAACAATGAGCAGTTCTTC

clone size: .
J gene: TRBJ1-5
D gene: .
V gene: TRBV9
CDR3 protein: CASSTTENQPQHF
CDR3 DNA: TGTGCCAGCAGCACGACAGAAAATCAGCCCCAGCATTTT

clone size: .
J gene: TRBJ2-1
D gene: TRBD2
V gene: TRBV13
CDR3 protein: CATLLAGLPNEQFF
CDR3 DNA: TGTGCCACCCTACTAGCGGGATTACCCAATGAGCAGTTCTTC

clone size: .
J gene: TRBJ2-2
D gene: TRBD1
V gene: TRBV4-2
CDR3 protein: CASSQEGQTYTGELFF
CDR3 DNA: TGTGCCAGCAGCCAAGAGGGACAGACCTACACCGGGGAGCTGTTTTTT

clone size: .
J gene: TRBJ2-3
D gene: TRBD2
V gene: TRBV6-5
CDR3 protein: CASSSAGLAVPTQYF
CDR3 DNA: TGTGCCAGCAGTTCCGCGGGACTAGCGGTCCCGACGCAGTATTTT

clone size: .
J gene: TRBJ2-1
D gene: TRBD2
V gene: TRBV4-2
CDR3 protein: CASSQGGTRGFNEQFF
CDR3 DNA: TGTGCCAGCAGCCAAGGCGGGACTAGGGGATTCAATGAGCAGTTCTTC

clone size: .
J gene: TRBJ1-5
D gene: TRBD1
V gene: TRBV19
CDR3 protein: CASSIGQGHQPQHF
CDR3 DNA: TGTGCCAGTAGTATAGGACAGGGTCATCAGCCCCAGCATTTT

clone size: .
J gene: TRBJ2-2
D gene: .
V gene: TRBV27
CDR3 protein: CASTGLNTGELFF
CDR3 DNA: TGTGCCAGCACAGGGCTCAACACCGGGGAGCTGTTTTTT

clone size: .
J gene: TRBJ1-2
D gene: .
V gene: TRBV11-2
CDR3 protein: CASSDSAQGRYGYTF
CDR3 DNA: TGTGCCAGCAGCGACTCAGCGCAGGGTCGCTATGGCTACACCTTC

clone size: .
J gene: TRBJ2-7
D gene: TRBD1
V gene: TRBV6-1
CDR3 protein: CASSEAGTGVYYEQYF
CDR3 DNA: TGTGCCAGCAGTGAAGCTGGGACAGGGGTTTACTACGAGCAGTACTTC

clone size: .
J gene: TRBJ2-3
D gene: TRBD2
V gene: TRBV9
CDR3 protein: CASSVIPTGLAGSDTQYF
CDR3 DNA: TGTGCCAGCAGCGTTATACCAACCGGACTAGCAGGATCAGATACGCAGTATTTT

clone size: .
J gene: TRBJ2-7
D gene: .
V gene: TRBV19
CDR3 protein: CASRGREQYF
CDR3 DNA: TGTGCCAGCAGGGGCCGGGAGCAGTACTTC

clone size: .
J gene: TRBJ2-7
D gene: TRBD2
V gene: TRBV9
CDR3 protein: CASSVATGLGGEQYF
CDR3 DNA: TGTGCCAGCAGCGTAGCTACGGGACTAGGAGGCGAGCAGTACTTC

clone size: .
J gene: TRBJ2-7
D gene: .
V gene: TRBV4-3
CDR3 protein: CASSQDWTVVSYEQYF
CDR3 DNA: TGCGCCAGCAGCCAAGACTGGACAGTCGTCTCCTACGAGCAGTACTTC

clone size: .
J gene: TRBJ2-3
D gene: .
V gene: TRBV4-1
CDR3 protein: CASSQGRLATDTQYF
CDR3 DNA: TGCGCCAGCAGCCAAGGTCGGCTAGCTACAGATACGCAGTATTTT

clone size: .
J gene: TRBJ2-5
D gene: .
V gene: TRBV28
CDR3 protein: CASSPDLRETQYF
CDR3 DNA: TGTGCCAGCAGTCCGGACTTGAGGGAGACCCAGTACTTC

clone size: .
J gene: TRBJ1-1
D gene: .
V gene: TRBV30
CDR3 protein: CAWSVDWSTEAFF
CDR3 DNA: TGTGCCTGGAGTGTGGACTGGAGCACTGAAGCTTTCTTT

clone size: .
J gene: TRBJ2-1
D gene: .
V gene: TRBV19
CDR3 protein: CASSILSNNEQFF
CDR3 DNA: TGTGCCAGTAGTATCCTATCGAACAATGAGCAGTTCTTC

clone size: .
J gene: TRBJ2-7
D gene: TRBD2
V gene: TRBV2
CDR3 protein: CASSYGRASEQYF
CDR3 DNA: TGTGCCAGCAGCTACGGGAGGGCCAGCGAGCAGTACTTC

clone size: .
J gene: TRBJ2-3
D gene: .
V gene: TRBV13
CDR3 protein: CASSRATDTQYF
CDR3 DNA: TGTGCCAGCAGCCGAGCCACAGATACGCAGTATTTT

clone size: .
J gene: TRBJ1-1
D gene: .
V gene: TRBV6-6
CDR3 protein: CASSPGDNTEAFF
CDR3 DNA: TGTGCCAGCAGTCCGGGGGATAACACTGAAGCTTTCTTT

clone size: .
J gene: TRBJ2-2
D gene: TRBD2
V gene: TRBV4-2
CDR3 protein: CASSQLAGDTGELFF
CDR3 DNA: TGTGCCAGCAGCCAACTAGCGGGAGACACCGGGGAGCTGTTTTTT

clone size: .
J gene: TRBJ1-1
D gene: .
V gene: TRBV27
CDR3 protein: CASSLSYGSEAFF
CDR3 DNA: TGTGCCAGCAGTTTATCGTATGGCTCTGAAGCTTTCTTT